Given below is one T cell receptor beta chain in context. The target antigen is unknown. The sample comes from a study of early T cells in non-severe SARS-CoV-2 infection. The overall study: The input, bulk RNA from unsorted whole blood, was sequenced, and chains were unpaired.

V lost 0 bases to trimming and J lost 10 bases; unmatched junction nucleotides: 9. The germline gives CDR1 MNHEY, CDR2 SVGEGT. The CDR3 extends over 17 amino acids. Unique molecular identifiers were added to individual cDNA molecules. TCRdb independently ran MiXCR on the 5' RACE reads; one entry per CDR3 protein. The sample includes more than 45,000 distinct CDR3 sequences, roughly 12% of them seen just once. Broader study findings: Comparison of clonotypes with VDJdb favored anti-spike CD8 responses while missing private and CD4 specificities.

The clonotype originates from an adult who was a healthcare worker with PCR-confirmed SARS-CoV-2 infection or an uninfected control (not recorded which). Sequencing was carried out using whole blood. V and J are TRBV6-2 or TRBV6-3 and TRBJ2-1, with 13 bases fitting TRBD2. The CDR3 here is CASSYSPTSGRAGEQFF. In DNA, the CDR3 is TGTGCCAGCAGTTACTCACCAACTAGCGGGAGGGCCGGAGAGCAGTTCTTC.